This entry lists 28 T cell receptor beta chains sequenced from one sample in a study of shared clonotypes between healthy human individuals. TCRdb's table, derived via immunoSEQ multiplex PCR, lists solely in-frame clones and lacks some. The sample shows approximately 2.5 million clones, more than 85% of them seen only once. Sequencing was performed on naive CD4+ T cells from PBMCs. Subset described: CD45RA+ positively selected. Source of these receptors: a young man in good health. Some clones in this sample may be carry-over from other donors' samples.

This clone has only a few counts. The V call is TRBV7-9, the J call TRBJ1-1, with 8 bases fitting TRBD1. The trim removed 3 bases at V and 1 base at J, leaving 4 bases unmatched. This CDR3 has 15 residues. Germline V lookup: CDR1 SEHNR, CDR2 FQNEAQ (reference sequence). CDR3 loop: CASSFYDRGNTEAFF. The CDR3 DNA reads TGTGCCAGCAGCTTCTACGACAGGGGGAACACTGAAGCTTTCTTT.

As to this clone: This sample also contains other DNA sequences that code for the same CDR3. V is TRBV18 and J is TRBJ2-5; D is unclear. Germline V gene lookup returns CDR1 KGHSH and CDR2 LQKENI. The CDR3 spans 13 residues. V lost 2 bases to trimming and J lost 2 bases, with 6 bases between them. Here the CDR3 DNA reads TGTGCCAGCTCACCAGGCACACAAGAGACCCAGTACTTC. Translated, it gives CASSPGTQETQYF.

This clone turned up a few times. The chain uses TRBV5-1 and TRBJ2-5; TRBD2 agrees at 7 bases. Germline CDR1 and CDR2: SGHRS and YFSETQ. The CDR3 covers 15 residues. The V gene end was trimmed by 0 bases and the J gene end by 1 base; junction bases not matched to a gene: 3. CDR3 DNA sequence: TGCGCCAGCAGCTTGGAAGCGGGAAGCCAAGAGACCCAGTACTTC. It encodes CASSLEAGSQETQYF.

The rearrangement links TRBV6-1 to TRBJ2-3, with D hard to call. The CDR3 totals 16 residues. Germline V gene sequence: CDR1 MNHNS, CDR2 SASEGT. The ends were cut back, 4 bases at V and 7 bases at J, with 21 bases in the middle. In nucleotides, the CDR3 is TGTGCCAGCAGTGCAGAAGAGGCAGCAATTGGAAATACGCAGTATTTT. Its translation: CASSAEEAAIGNTQYF.

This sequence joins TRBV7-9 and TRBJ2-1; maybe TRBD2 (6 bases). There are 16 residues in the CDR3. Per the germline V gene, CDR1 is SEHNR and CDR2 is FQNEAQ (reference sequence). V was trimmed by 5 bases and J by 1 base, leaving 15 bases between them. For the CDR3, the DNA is TGTGCCAGCAGCCCCTTAGGCGGGATGTCCTACAATGAGCAGTTCTTC. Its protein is CASSPLGGMSYNEQFF.

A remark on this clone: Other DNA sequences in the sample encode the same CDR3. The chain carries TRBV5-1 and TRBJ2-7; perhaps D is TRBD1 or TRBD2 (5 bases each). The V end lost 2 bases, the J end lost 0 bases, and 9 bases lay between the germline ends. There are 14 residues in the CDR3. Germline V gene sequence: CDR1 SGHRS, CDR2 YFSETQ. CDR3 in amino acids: CASSLTGASYEQYF. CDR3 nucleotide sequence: TGCGCCAGCAGCTTAACCGGGGCCTCCTACGAGCAGTACTTC.

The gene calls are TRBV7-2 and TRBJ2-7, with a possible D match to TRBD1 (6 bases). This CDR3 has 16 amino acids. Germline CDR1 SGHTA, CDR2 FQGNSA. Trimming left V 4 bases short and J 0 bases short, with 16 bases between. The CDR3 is CASSSAGQHFSYEQYF. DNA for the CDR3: TGTGCCAGCAGCTCGGCCGGACAGCATTTCTCCTACGAGCAGTACTTC.

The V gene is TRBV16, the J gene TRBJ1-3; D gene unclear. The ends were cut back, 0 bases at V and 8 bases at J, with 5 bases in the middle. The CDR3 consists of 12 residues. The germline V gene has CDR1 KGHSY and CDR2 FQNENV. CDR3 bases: TGTGCCAGCAGCCAATCAGGAGACACCATATATTTT. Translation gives CASSQSGDTIYF.

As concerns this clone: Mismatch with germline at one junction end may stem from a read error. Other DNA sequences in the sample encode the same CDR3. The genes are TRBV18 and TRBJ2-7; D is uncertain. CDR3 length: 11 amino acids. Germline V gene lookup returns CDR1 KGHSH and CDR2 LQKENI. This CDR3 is CASSSPYEQYF. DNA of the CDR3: TGTGCCAGCTCATCACCCTACGAGCAGTACTTC.

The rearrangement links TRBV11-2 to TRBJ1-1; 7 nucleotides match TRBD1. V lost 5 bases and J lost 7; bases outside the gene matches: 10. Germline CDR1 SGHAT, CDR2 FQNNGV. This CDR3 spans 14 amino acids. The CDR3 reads CASSDREQYGEAFF. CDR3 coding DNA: TGTGCCAGCAGCGACAGGGAACAGTATGGTGAAGCTTTCTTT.

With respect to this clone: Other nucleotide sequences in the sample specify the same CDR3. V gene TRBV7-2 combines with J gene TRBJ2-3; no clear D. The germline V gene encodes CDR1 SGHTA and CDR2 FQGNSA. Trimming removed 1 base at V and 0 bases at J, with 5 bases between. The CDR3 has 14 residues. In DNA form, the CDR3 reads TGTGCCAGCAGCTTAGGAACGAGCACAGATACGCAGTATTTT. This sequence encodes CASSLGTSTDTQYF.

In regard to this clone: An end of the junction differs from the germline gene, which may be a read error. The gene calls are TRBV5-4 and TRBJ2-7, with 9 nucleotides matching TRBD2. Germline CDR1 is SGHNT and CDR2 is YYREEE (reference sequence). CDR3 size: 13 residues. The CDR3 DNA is TGTGCCAGCAGCTTTGGGCGGGAGGGAGATTTGCACTTC. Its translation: CASSFGREGDLHF.

DNA of the CDR3: TGCAGCGTTGAAACTGCATGGTCCGGCGAGCAGTACTTC. It codes for CSVETAWSGEQYF. The gene calls are TRBV29-1 and TRBJ2-7; D not certain. This CDR3 has 13 residues. Per the germline V gene, CDR1 is SQVTM and CDR2 is ANQGSEA. With 2 bases removed from V and 6 bases from J, the gap between germline ends came to 14 bases.

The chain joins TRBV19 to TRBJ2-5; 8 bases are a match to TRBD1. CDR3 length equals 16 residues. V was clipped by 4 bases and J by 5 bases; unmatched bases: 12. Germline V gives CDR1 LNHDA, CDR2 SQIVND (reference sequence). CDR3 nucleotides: TGTGCCAGTAGTACCCCCGGGGACAGGCTTTGGGAGACCCAGTACTTC. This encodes CASSTPGDRLWETQYF.

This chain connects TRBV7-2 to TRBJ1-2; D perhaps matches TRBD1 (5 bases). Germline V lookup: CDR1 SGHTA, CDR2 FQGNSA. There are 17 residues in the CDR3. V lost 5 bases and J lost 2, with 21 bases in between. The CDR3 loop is CASSTPLGGQLNYGYTF. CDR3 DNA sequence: TGTGCCAGCAGCACCCCCTTGGGCGGACAACTAAACTATGGCTACACCTTC.

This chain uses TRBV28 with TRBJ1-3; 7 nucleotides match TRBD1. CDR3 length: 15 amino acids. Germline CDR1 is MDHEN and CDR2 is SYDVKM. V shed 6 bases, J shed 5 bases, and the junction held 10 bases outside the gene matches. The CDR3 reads CASSPGTVTRNTIYF. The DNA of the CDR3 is TGTGCCAGCAGCCCTGGGACAGTCACTAGAAACACCATATATTTT.

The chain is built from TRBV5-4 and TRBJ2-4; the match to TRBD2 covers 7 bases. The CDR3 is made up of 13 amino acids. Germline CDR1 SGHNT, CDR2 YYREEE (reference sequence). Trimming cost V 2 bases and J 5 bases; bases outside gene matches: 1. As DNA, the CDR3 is TGTGCCAGCAGCTTCGCGGGAGAAAACATTCAGTACTTC. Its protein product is CASSFAGENIQYF.

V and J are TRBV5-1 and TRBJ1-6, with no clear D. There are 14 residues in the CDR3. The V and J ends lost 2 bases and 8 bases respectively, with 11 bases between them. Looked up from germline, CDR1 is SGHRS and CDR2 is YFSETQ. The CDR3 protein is CASSLSPVDSPLHF. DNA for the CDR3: TGCGCCAGCAGCTTATCGCCAGTGGATTCACCCCTCCACTTT.

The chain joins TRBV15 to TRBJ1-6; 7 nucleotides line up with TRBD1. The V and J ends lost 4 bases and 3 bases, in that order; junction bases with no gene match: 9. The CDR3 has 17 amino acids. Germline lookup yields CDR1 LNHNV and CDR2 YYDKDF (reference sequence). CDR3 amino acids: CATSKRPGQRYNSPLHF. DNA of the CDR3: TGTGCCACCAGCAAACGGCCGGGACAGCGCTATAATTCACCCCTCCACTTT.

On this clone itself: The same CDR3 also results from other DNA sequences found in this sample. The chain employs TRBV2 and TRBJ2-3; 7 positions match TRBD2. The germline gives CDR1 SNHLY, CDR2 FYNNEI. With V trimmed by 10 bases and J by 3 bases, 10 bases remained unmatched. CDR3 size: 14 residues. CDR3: CATRGGRGTDTQYF. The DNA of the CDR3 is TGTGCCACTCGGGGCGGGAGAGGGACAGATACGCAGTATTTT.

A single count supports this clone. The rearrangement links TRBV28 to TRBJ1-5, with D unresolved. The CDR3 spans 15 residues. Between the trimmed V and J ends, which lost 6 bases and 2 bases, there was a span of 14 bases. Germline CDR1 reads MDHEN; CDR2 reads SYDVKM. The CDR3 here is CASSPPGRGNQPQHF. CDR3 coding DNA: TGTGCCAGCAGCCCACCCGGACGGGGCAATCAGCCCCAGCATTTT.

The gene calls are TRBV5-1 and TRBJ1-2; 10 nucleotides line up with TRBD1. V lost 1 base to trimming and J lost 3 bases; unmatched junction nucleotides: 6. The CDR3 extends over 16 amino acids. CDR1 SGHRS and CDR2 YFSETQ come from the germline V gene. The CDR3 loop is CASSLPRTGGDYGYTF. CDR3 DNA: TGCGCCAGCAGCTTGCCCCGGACAGGGGGGGACTATGGCTACACCTTC.

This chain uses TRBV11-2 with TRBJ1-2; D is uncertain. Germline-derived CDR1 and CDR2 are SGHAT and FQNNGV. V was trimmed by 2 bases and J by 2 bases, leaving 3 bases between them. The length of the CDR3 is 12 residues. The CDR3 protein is CASSLPNYGYTF. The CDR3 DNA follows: TGTGCCAGCAGCTTACCAAACTATGGCTACACCTTC.

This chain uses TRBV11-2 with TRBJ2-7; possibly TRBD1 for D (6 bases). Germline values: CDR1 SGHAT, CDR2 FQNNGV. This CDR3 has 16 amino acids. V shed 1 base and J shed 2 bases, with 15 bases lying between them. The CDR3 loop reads CASSLGRQGLPYEQYF. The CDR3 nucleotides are TGTGCCAGCAGCTTAGGTCGGCAGGGGTTACCCTACGAGCAGTACTTC.

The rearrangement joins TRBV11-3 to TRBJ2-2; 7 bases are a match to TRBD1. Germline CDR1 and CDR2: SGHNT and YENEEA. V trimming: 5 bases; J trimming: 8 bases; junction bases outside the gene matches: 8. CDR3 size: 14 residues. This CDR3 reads CASSLRQGSGELFF. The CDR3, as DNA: TGTGCCAGCAGCCTCCGACAGGGTTCGGGGGAGCTGTTTTTT.

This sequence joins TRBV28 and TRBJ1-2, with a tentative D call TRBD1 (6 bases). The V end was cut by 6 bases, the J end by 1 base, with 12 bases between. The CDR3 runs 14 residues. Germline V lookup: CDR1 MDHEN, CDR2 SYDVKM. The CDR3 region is CASSRQDLNYGYTF. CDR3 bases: TGTGCCAGCAGCCGACAGGATCTTAACTATGGCTACACCTTC.

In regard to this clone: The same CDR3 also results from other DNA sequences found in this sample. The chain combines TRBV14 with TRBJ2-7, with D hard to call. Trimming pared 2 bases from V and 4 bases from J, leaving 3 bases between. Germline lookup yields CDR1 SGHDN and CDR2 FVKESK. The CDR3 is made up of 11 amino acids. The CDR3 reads CASSQTYEQYF. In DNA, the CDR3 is TGTGCCAGCAGCCAAACTTACGAGCAGTACTTC.

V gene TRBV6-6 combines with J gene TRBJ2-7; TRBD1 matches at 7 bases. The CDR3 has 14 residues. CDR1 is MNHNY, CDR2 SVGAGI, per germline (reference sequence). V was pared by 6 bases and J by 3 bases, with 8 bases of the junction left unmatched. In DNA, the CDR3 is TGTGCCAGCAGCTCACGGACAGGAAGCTACGAGCAGTACTTC. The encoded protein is CASSSRTGSYEQYF.